This T cell receptor beta chain was sequenced for a study of shared clonotypes between healthy human individuals. Study conclusions and caveats: Relative to their counterparts shared across all four donors, non-shared clonotypes exhibited diminished generation probabilities.

About this clone: The antigen remains undetermined.

V lost 4 bases and J 2 bases, leaving 11 bases between the germline ends. Germline lookup yields CDR1 SNHLY and CDR2 FYNNEI. The CDR3 has 14 residues. In the sorted-subset replicate PCRs, 200 ng DNA, 25,000 to 35,000 T cell genomes, was used. TCRdb's table, derived via immunoSEQ multiplex PCR, lists solely in-frame clones and lacks some. The table lists 2.3 million or so clones, about 92% of them singletons. The chain recombines TRBV2 with TRBJ1-1; maybe TRBD1 (5 bases). The specimen was naive CD4+ T cells from PBMCs. Specified subset: CD45RA+ positively selected. The sequence was obtained from a man between 18 and 35 years old in good health. Some clones in this sample may be carry-over from other donors' samples. The CDR3 loop reads CASSGGIRNTEAFF. CDR3 sequence (DNA): TGTGCCAGCAGTGGGGGGATCCGAAACACTGAAGCTTTCTTT.